Presented here are 20 T cell receptor beta chains from one specimen sequenced in a study of T cells in Graves' hyperthyroidism and ophthalmopathy. TCR beta CDR3 region amplification was performed from RNA transcripts. HTBI primers were the set used in a first-round RT-PCR of the TCR CDR3. TCRdb reprocessed the multiplex PCR reads via MiXCR and lists one record per CDR3 protein. The sample has 500,000 to 750,000 distinct CDR3 sequences, 15% to 17% seen once; the top ten hold under 7.5%. Sequenced sample: blood. The receptors here all came from a woman in her 30s with Graves' hyperthyroidism.

This clonotype was detected a few times. This sequence may be a read error, since a much larger clone differs from it by one base. The CDR3 loop reads CASSGTGTFEQYF. CDR3 DNA sequence: TGTGCCAGCAGCGGAACCGGGACTTTCGAGCAGTACTTC. J is TRBJ2-7 and V is TRBV7-2; D might be TRBD2 (6 bases). Trimming removed 5 bases from V and 6 bases from J, with 14 bases in between. Germline V gene lookup returns CDR1 SGHTA and CDR2 FQGNSA. The CDR3 has 13 residues. Based on the CDR3 plus reference TRBV7-2 and TRBJ2-7, the full variable domain is GAGVSQSPSNKVTEKGKDVELRCDPISGHTALYWYRQSLGQGLEFLIYFQGNSAPDKSGLPSDRFSAERTGGSVSTLTIQRTQQEDSAVYLCASSGTGTFEQYFGPGTRLTVT.

The chain employs TRBV9 and TRBJ2-3, with D unclear. Between the trimmed V and J ends, which lost 0 bases and 4 bases, there was a span of 12 bases. Germline CDR1 SGDLS, CDR2 YYNGEE. The CDR3 runs 15 residues. CDR3 nucleotide sequence: TGTGCCAGCAGCGTAGGTCCCAGTATCGCAGATACGCAGTATTTT. Residues: CASSVGPSIADTQYF.

This clonotype turned up a few times. The chain recombines TRBV6-2 or TRBV6-3 with TRBJ1-5; no definite D call. Germline V lookup: CDR1 MNHEY, CDR2 SVGEGT. Trimming removed 7 bases from V and 5 bases from J, with 15 bases in between. This CDR3 spans 14 amino acids. This CDR3 reads CASTSRIPDQPQHF. The CDR3 region has the DNA TGTGCCAGCACTTCCCGAATTCCCGATCAGCCCCAGCATTTT.

This clonotype was picked up a small number of times. This CDR3 reads CASSQGRGNGQLTDTQYF. In DNA form, the CDR3 reads TGCGCCAGCAGCCAAGGAAGGGGTAATGGACAGCTCACAGATACGCAGTATTTT. The chain couples TRBV4-3 to TRBJ2-3; TRBD1 might be the D (6 bases). CDR3 size: 18 residues. The germline V gene encodes CDR1 LGHNA and CDR2 YSLEER. The germline V and J ends were trimmed by 1 base and 2 bases, with 19 bases remaining between them.

The table lists this clonotype with many counts. This chain links TRBV12-5 with TRBJ2-1, with D possibly matching TRBD2 (5 bases). Germline V CDR1 and CDR2: LGHNT, FRNRAP. CDR3 length equals 14 residues. The V and J ends lost 6 bases and 2 bases respectively, with 11 bases between them. This chain's CDR3 is CASGAGNPYNEQFF. In nucleotides, the CDR3 is TGTGCTAGTGGGGCGGGTAATCCCTACAATGAGCAGTTCTTC.

This clonotype has more than one count but fewer than ten. The chain is built from TRBV5-4 and TRBJ1-6; D possibly corresponds to TRBD1 (6 bases). Germline-derived CDR1 and CDR2 are SGHNT and YYREEE (reference sequence). V lost 3 bases and J lost 5, with 12 bases in between. The CDR3 sequence is 15 residues long. The CDR3 protein is CASSSGTPNNSPLHF. CDR3 bases: TGTGCCAGCAGCTCCGGGACACCAAATAATTCACCCCTCCACTTT.

The V gene is TRBV6-5, the J gene TRBJ1-1; D gene uncertain. The germline CDR1 and CDR2 sequences are MNHEY and SVGAGI. The CDR3 length is 13 residues. The V end was cut by 3 bases, the J end by 1 base, with 6 bases between. CDR3 nucleotides: TGTGCCAGCAGTTATAAGGGGAACACTGAAGCTTTCTTT. It encodes CASSYKGNTEAFF.

This clonotype occurred many times. The chain joins TRBV2 to TRBJ2-4; D may be TRBD1 (5 bases). Germline V lookup: CDR1 SNHLY, CDR2 FYNNEI. V was cut by 8 bases and J by 4 bases, with 12 bases left in between. The CDR3 is 13 amino acids. DNA for the CDR3: TGTGCCAGCCTGACAGTTACAAAAAACATTCAGTACTTC. It yields the protein CASLTVTKNIQYF.

This clonotype was counted between two and nine times. The chain recombines TRBV27 with TRBJ2-6, with D possibly being TRBD1 (6 bases). Looked up from germline, CDR1 is MNHEY and CDR2 is SMNVEV (reference sequence). With 6 bases removed from V and 4 bases from J, the gap between germline ends came to 13 bases. CDR3 length: 15 amino acids. The CDR3 region is CASRLTGSGANVLTF. The DNA for the CDR3 is TGTGCCAGCAGACTCACAGGGTCCGGGGCCAACGTCCTGACTTTC.

This clonotype was counted many times. The gene calls are TRBV12-3 or TRBV12-4 and TRBJ1-2; TRBD1 might be the D (5 bases). The length of the CDR3 is 12 residues. V dropped 6 bases and J dropped 3 bases, with 8 bases sitting between them. This CDR3 reads CASSQGDYGYTF. In DNA form, the CDR3 reads TGTGCCAGCAGCCAAGGGGACTATGGCTACACCTTC.

This clonotype came up many times. J is TRBJ2-1 and V is TRBV6-1; TRBD1 is a possible D gene (5 bases). V dropped 5 bases and J dropped 7 bases, with 15 bases sitting between them. Germline lookup yields CDR1 MNHNS and CDR2 SASEGT. The CDR3 is made up of 14 amino acids. CDR3 bases: TGTGCCAGCAGTTATCGCAGGTACAGGAATGAGCAGTTCTTC. Translation gives CASSYRRYRNEQFF.

A few counts support this clonotype. This rearrangement joins TRBV12-3 or TRBV12-4 to TRBJ1-2, with D tentatively TRBD1 (5 bases). V was pared by 5 bases and J by 2 bases, with 9 bases between. The CDR3 is 13 residues long. The CDR3: CASSRQRNYGYTF. In DNA, the CDR3 is TGTGCCAGCAGTCGACAGAGGAACTATGGCTACACCTTC.

The CDR3 region is CASSQGWGLRSYEQYF. CDR3 coding DNA: TGTGCCAGCAGCCAAGGGTGGGGTCTTAGGTCCTACGAGCAGTACTTC. The rearrangement uses TRBV14 and TRBJ2-7; D gene uncertain. CDR1 is SGHDN and CDR2 is FVKESK in the germline V gene. V shed 1 base and J shed 1 base, with 14 bases lying between them. The CDR3 has 16 residues.

A few counts support this clonotype. This chain connects TRBV20-1 to TRBJ2-1; tentatively, D is TRBD2 (5 bases). Trimming removed 0 bases at V and 7 bases at J, with 16 bases between. CDR3 length: 15 amino acids. Germline CDR1 DFQATT, CDR2 SNEGSKA (reference sequence). The chain's CDR3 is CSARDASFRGNEQFF. The CDR3 region has the DNA TGCAGTGCTAGAGATGCCTCCTTCCGGGGAAATGAGCAGTTCTTC.

Details on this clonotype: This may be a read error: a much more frequent sequence differs by one nucleotide. The V gene is TRBV5-1, the J gene TRBJ2-7; no clear D. This CDR3 is built from 14 residues. CDR1 SGHRS and CDR2 YFSETQ come from the germline V gene. V was pared by 0 bases and J by 4 bases, with 11 bases between. CDR3 in amino acids: CASSLGAEIYEQYF. DNA of the CDR3: TGCGCCAGCAGCTTGGGGGCAGAAATTTACGAGCAGTACTTC.

This chain connects TRBV6-1 to TRBJ2-4; D is unresolved. V lost 6 bases and J lost 7, with 7 bases in between. The CDR3 sequence is 11 residues long. The germline V gene encodes CDR1 MNHNS and CDR2 SASEGT. The CDR3 spells CASRDLNIQYF. Written as DNA, the CDR3 is TGTGCCAGCAGAGACTTGAACATTCAGTACTTC.

This clonotype was found a few times. The rearrangement joins TRBV4-1 to TRBJ2-3; a possible D gene is TRBD1 (6 bases). Trimming took 5 bases from V and 2 from J, leaving 8 bases between them. The CDR3 has 13 amino acids. The germline gives CDR1 MGHRA, CDR2 YSYEKL. The CDR3 sequence: CASSWTATDTQYF. The CDR3 DNA reads as TGCGCCAGCAGCTGGACAGCCACAGATACGCAGTATTTT.

This clonotype was counted many times. The chain is built from TRBV2 and TRBJ2-1; 11 bases line up with TRBD2. The V gene end was trimmed by 6 bases and the J gene end by 5 bases; junction bases not matched to a gene: 6. This CDR3 region has 15 residues. CDR1 and CDR2 from the germline V gene are SNHLY and FYNNEI. The CDR3 sequence: CASRSTSGEHNEQFF. The CDR3 DNA reads TGTGCCAGCAGATCGACTAGCGGGGAGCACAATGAGCAGTTCTTC.

The chain is built from TRBV11-3 and TRBJ2-1, with D possibly being TRBD1 (5 bases). Trimming took 7 bases from V and 4 from J, leaving 8 bases between them. In germline, CDR1 is SGHNT, CDR2 YENEEA. CDR3 length: 12 residues. The CDR3 DNA is TGTGCCAGCACCAAGGGGTACAATGAGCAGTTCTTC. Translated: CASTKGYNEQFF.

The CDR3 DNA follows: TGCAGTGCTAGGCTGACTAGCGGGAGGACGGATGAGCAGTTCTTC. Residues: CSARLTSGRTDEQFF. The V and J genes are TRBV20-1 and TRBJ2-1, with 13 positions matching TRBD2. The V gene's germline CDR1 is DFQATT and CDR2 SNEGSKA (reference sequence). The CDR3 contains 15 residues. V was clipped by 3 bases and J by 8 bases; unmatched bases: 7.